What follows are 32 T cell receptor beta chains derived from one specimen sequenced in a study of blood T cell repertoires in COVID-19 (dated by TCRdb to about 2020). Receptor libraries were prepared by the immunoSEQ multiplex PCR assay. Imported from immuneACCESS, the table was reduced by TCRdb to in-frame sequences with V and J called. These copies leave out some clones; in studies compared against another copy, an unresolved V gene accounts for under half, and the cause of the remainder is not known. Here the sample has 60,000 to 80,000 clones; 65% to 85% occur a single time. The ten biggest clones cover more than 10% of the sample. The sample taken for sequencing was peripheral blood. Receptor source: a man aged 45-65 years with COVID-19, enrolled during active disease.

This chain connects TRBV28 to TRBJ1-2; 8 bases fit TRBD1. Germline V gene data show CDR1 as MDHEN and CDR2 as SYDVKM. Unmatched junction bases numbered 9, after V lost 6 bases and J lost 0 bases. The CDR3 extends over 16 amino acids. As DNA, the CDR3 is TGTGCCAGCAGGGAACTAGGGACAGGTACTAACTATGGCTACACCTTC. It specifies CASRELGTGTNYGYTF.

This clone was counted once. The chain uses TRBV4-1 and TRBJ2-7, with D maybe TRBD1 (6 bases). The CDR3 runs 16 residues. Trimming took off 1 base at V and 1 base at J, with 14 bases between the two ends. Germline CDR1 MGHRA, CDR2 YSYEKL. In nucleotides, the CDR3 is TGCGCCAGCAGCCAAGTAGCCGTACAGGGATCCTACGAGCAGTACTTC. Its translation is CASSQVAVQGSYEQYF.

In DNA form, the CDR3 reads TGTGCCAGCAGCGTAGGTCCTTACTCTGGAAACACCATATATTTT. This encodes CASSVGPYSGNTIYF. The chain links TRBV9 to TRBJ1-3; no definite D call. V was pared by 0 bases and J by 0 bases, with 7 bases between. The CDR3 consists of 15 residues. CDR1 and CDR2 (germline): SGDLS, YYNGEE.

This sequence joins TRBV6-1 and TRBJ1-5, with a tentative D call TRBD1 (5 bases). The CDR3 contains 15 residues. Deletions cut 8 bases from V and 6 bases from J, with 20 bases between. Germline V gene sequence: CDR1 MNHNS, CDR2 SASEGT. CDR3 in amino acids: CASRREGFGGQPQHF. The CDR3 DNA is TGTGCCAGCCGGCGAGAGGGATTCGGGGGTCAGCCCCAGCATTTT.

The gene calls are TRBV5-1 and TRBJ2-3; 10 bases are shared with TRBD2. The CDR3 spans 16 residues. V was clipped by 4 bases and J by 3 bases; unmatched bases: 8. The V gene's germline CDR1 is SGHRS and CDR2 YFSETQ. CDR3 nucleotides: TGCGCCAGCAGCAAAGCGGGAGGGCCAGGGACAGATACGCAGTATTTT. Protein product: CASSKAGGPGTDTQYF. The full variable domain, rest sourced from reference TRBV5-1 and TRBJ2-3, is KAGVTQTPRYLIKTRGQQVTLSCSPISGHRSVSWYQQTPGQGLQFLFEYFSETQRNKGNFPGRFSGRQFSNSRSEMNVSTLELGDSALYLCASSKAGGPGTDTQYFGPGTRLTVL.

This clone has more than one count but fewer than ten. V is TRBV10-1 and J is TRBJ2-7; D ambiguous. Trimming took 4 bases from V and 0 from J, leaving 10 bases between them. CDR3 size: 14 residues. Germline V gives CDR1 WNHNN, CDR2 SYGVQD (reference sequence). CDR3 protein: CASSASGLSYEQYF. The CDR3 nucleotides are TGCGCCAGCAGTGCCTCGGGTCTCTCCTACGAGCAGTACTTC.

This clone was seen just once. The chain is built from TRBV19 and TRBJ1-5; possible D gene TRBD1, 6 bases. The length of the CDR3 is 15 residues. Germline V gene data show CDR1 as LNHDA and CDR2 as SQIVND (reference sequence). With 9 bases removed from V and 0 bases from J, the gap between germline ends came to 15 bases. In DNA form, the CDR3 reads TGTGCCAGCAAGGGGACAACTTATAGCAATCAGCCCCAGCATTTT. Protein product: CASKGTTYSNQPQHF.

The chain has TRBV6-6 and TRBJ2-7; D call uncertain. Trimming took 5 bases from V and 0 from J, leaving 11 bases between them. Germline-derived CDR1 and CDR2 are MNHNY and SVGAGI (reference sequence). CDR3 length: 14 residues. The CDR3 coding sequence is TGTGCCAGCAGTCCCTACCAAAACTCCTACGAGCAGTACTTC. Protein sequence: CASSPYQNSYEQYF.

The CDR3 nucleotides read TGTGCCAGCAGCCAAGGCGGGAGGAACCGATGGTCCTACAATGAGCAGTTCTTC. Its protein product is CASSQGGRNRWSYNEQFF. The chain combines TRBV3-1 (or the pseudogene TRBV3-2) with TRBJ2-1, with TRBD2 identical over 8 bases. The V gene's germline CDR1 is LGHDT and CDR2 YNNKEL (reference sequence). J lost 1 base, V lost 1 base, and 9 bases had no gene match. This CDR3 has 18 residues.

The chain joins TRBV7-2 to TRBJ2-5; the match to TRBD1 covers 7 bases. CDR3 length equals 15 residues. Germline assignment: CDR1 SGHTA and CDR2 FQGNSA. The ends lost 0 bases at V and 5 bases at J; junction bases unmatched: 6. The CDR3 sequence: CASSLAQGVGETQYF. The CDR3 DNA sequence: TGTGCCAGCAGCTTAGCGCAGGGGGTAGGGGAGACCCAGTACTTC.

The rearrangement joins TRBV2 to TRBJ1-5, with D uncertain. Germline assignment: CDR1 SNHLY and CDR2 FYNNEI. Trimming left V 3 bases short and J 4 bases short, with 10 bases between. The CDR3 consists of 14 residues. DNA of the CDR3: TGTGCCAGCAGTGATTCCCGCAGGAATCAGCCCCAGCATTTT. It is translated as CASSDSRRNQPQHF.

The CDR3 DNA reads TGTGCCAGCTCACCCCCCGCGTTCACCGGGGAGCTGTTTTTT. This sequence encodes CASSPPAFTGELFF. The rearrangement joins TRBV18 to TRBJ2-2; D gene uncertain. The V end lost 3 bases, the J end lost 4 bases, and 9 bases lay between the germline ends. In germline, CDR1 is KGHSH, CDR2 LQKENI. The CDR3 length is 14 residues. The variable domain in full, completed from reference TRBV18 and TRBJ2-2, reads NAGVMQNPRHLVRRRGQEARLRCSPMKGHSHVYWYRQLPEEGLKFMVYLQKENIIDESGMPKERFSAEFPKEGPSILRIQQVVRGDSAAYFCASSPPAFTGELFFGEGSRLTVL.

V gene TRBV5-1 combines with J gene TRBJ2-3; TRBD2 agrees at 7 bases. The V segment lost 5 bases and the J segment 4 bases; nucleotides outside the gene matches: 7. Germline CDR1 reads SGHRS; CDR2 reads YFSETQ. The CDR3 totals 14 residues. CDR3 nucleotide sequence: TGCGCCAGCAGTATAGCGGGTATGGCAGATACGCAGTATTTT. It codes for CASSIAGMADTQYF.

This clone has a handful of counts. The chain joins TRBV19 to TRBJ2-5, with D possibly TRBD1 on 6 matching bases. This CDR3 is 15 amino acids long. Trimming stripped 5 bases from V and 4 bases from J, with 17 bases between. Germline V gene data show CDR1 as LNHDA and CDR2 as SQIVND (reference sequence). CDR3 DNA sequence: TGTGCCAGTAGTTTGGGGACATCTAGGAGAGAGACCCAGTACTTC. Translation: CASSLGTSRRETQYF.

The J gene is TRBJ2-2, the V gene TRBV3-1 (or the pseudogene TRBV3-2), with 13 nucleotides matching TRBD2. CDR1 LGHDT and CDR2 YNNKEL come from the germline V gene (reference sequence). The CDR3 is made up of 16 amino acids. With 4 bases clipped from V and 5 bases from J, the junction kept 4 bases outside the gene matches. Here the CDR3 DNA reads TGTGCCAGCAGCCTTCGGACTAGCGGGGGAACCGGGGAGCTGTTTTTT. This translates into CASSLRTSGGTGELFF.

This rearrangement joins TRBV11-2 to TRBJ2-3; no reliable D call. Germline V lookup: CDR1 SGHAT, CDR2 FQNNGV. The germline V and J ends were trimmed by 5 bases and 10 bases, with 13 bases remaining between them. The CDR3 has 12 amino acids. CDR3 residues: CASSRSGSAQYF. In DNA form, the CDR3 reads TGTGCCAGCAGCCGGTCGGGTTCGGCGCAGTATTTT.

J is TRBJ1-1 and V is TRBV28; TRBD1 is a possible D gene (6 bases). The CDR3 has 13 amino acids. Germline CDR1 is MDHEN and CDR2 is SYDVKM. V lost 7 bases and J lost 5, with 14 bases in between. CDR3 bases: TGTGCCAGCACAAAGCAGGGGCGGACTGAAGCTTTCTTT. This sequence encodes CASTKQGRTEAFF.

The chain recombines TRBV3-1 (or the pseudogene TRBV3-2) with TRBJ2-1; 14 nucleotides match TRBD2. The junction had 14 bases not matched to a gene; V was cut back by 3 bases and J by 7 bases. The CDR3 is made up of 19 amino acids. CDR1 and CDR2 from the germline V gene are LGHDT and YNNKEL (reference sequence). The CDR3 loop reads CASSHVTGTSGSKWNEQFF. CDR3 nucleotides: TGTGCCAGCAGCCATGTTACCGGGACTAGCGGGAGCAAATGGAATGAGCAGTTCTTC.

This clone was observed once. The chain employs TRBV11-2 and TRBJ2-7; the match to TRBD1 covers 8 bases. In germline, CDR1 is SGHAT, CDR2 FQNNGV. The CDR3 runs 14 residues. Losses at the gene ends were 5 bases for V and 5 bases for J; bases not matched to a gene: 8. CDR3 bases: TGTGCCAGCAGCGTATCTGACAGGGGCCACGAGCAGTACTTC. Its protein product is CASSVSDRGHEQYF.

The chain employs TRBV7-3 and TRBJ2-7, with D perhaps matching TRBD1 (5 bases). The V end lost 1 base, the J end lost 5 bases, and 15 bases lay between the germline ends. The CDR3 extends over 15 amino acids. Germline V gene sequence: CDR1 SGHTA, CDR2 FQGTGA. CDR3 DNA sequence: TGTGCCAGCAGCTTAAGGTCAGGGAAAGTGGACGAGCAGTACTTC. Its translation: CASSLRSGKVDEQYF.

J is TRBJ2-5 and V is TRBV18; TRBD1 matches 10 bases. V was pared by 4 bases and J by 5 bases, with 4 bases of the junction left unmatched. The CDR3 runs to 14 residues. Germline loops: CDR1 KGHSH, CDR2 LQKENI. CDR3 DNA: TGTGCCAGCTCACTGCGACAGGGGGCGGAGACCCAGTACTTC. This encodes CASSLRQGAETQYF.

This clone was picked up one time. The chain employs TRBV6-1 and TRBJ1-2; 9 positions match TRBD1. After removal of 5 bases from V and 7 bases from J, the junction contained 11 bases not matched to a gene. The CDR3 is made up of 15 amino acids. Germline V lookup: CDR1 MNHNS, CDR2 SASEGT. CDR3 sequence reads: CASSSPGQGRGGYTF. CDR3 coding DNA: TGTGCCAGCAGTTCCCCGGGACAGGGTAGAGGTGGCTACACCTTC.

V and J are TRBV19 and TRBJ2-7; perhaps TRBD1 as D (7 bases). The CDR3 is 16 residues long. V was shortened by 4 bases and J by 6 bases, with 22 bases between the two germline ends. The germline V gene encodes CDR1 LNHDA and CDR2 SQIVND (reference sequence). CDR3 nucleotide sequence: TGTGCCAGTAGTAACCCGACAGGGAGGAAGCTCTTCGAGCAGTACTTC. It is translated as CASSNPTGRKLFEQYF.

The gene calls are TRBV11-2 and TRBJ2-1, with TRBD2 matching 10 bases. Trimming cost V 5 bases and J 4 bases; bases outside gene matches: 5. Germline loops: CDR1 SGHAT, CDR2 FQNNGV. This CDR3 contains 15 residues. The CDR3 DNA reads TGTGCCAGCAGCGTACTAGCGGGACAATACAATGAGCAGTTCTTC. Translation gives CASSVLAGQYNEQFF.

The chain links TRBV6-2 or TRBV6-3 to TRBJ2-2, with D possibly TRBD2 on 5 matching bases. V was pared by 6 bases and J by 1 base, with 18 bases between. CDR3 length: 17 residues. CDR1 is MNHEY and CDR2 is SVGEGT in the germline V gene. The CDR3 sequence: CASSPPLGSGNTGELFF. CDR3 DNA sequence: TGTGCCAGCAGCCCTCCATTGGGGAGTGGGAACACCGGGGAGCTGTTTTTT.

The chain employs TRBV5-1 and TRBJ2-1, with 7 bases fitting TRBD1. This CDR3 is built from 14 residues. Germline values: CDR1 SGHRS, CDR2 YFSETQ. Unmatched junction bases numbered 4, after V lost 3 bases and J lost 4 bases. The CDR3 loop is CASSSPGQYNEQFF. CDR3 sequence (DNA): TGCGCCAGCAGCTCCCCGGGACAGTACAATGAGCAGTTCTTC.

V is TRBV2 and J is TRBJ2-2; the D gene is possibly TRBD2 (6 bases). From germline, CDR1 is SNHLY and CDR2 FYNNEI. This CDR3 spans 15 amino acids. V was trimmed by 6 bases and J by 7 bases, leaving 18 bases between them. This CDR3 is CASRERLVGDGELFF. CDR3 DNA sequence: TGTGCCAGCAGGGAAAGACTAGTCGGGGACGGGGAGCTGTTTTTT. Together with reference TRBV2 and TRBJ2-2, the CDR3 gives the full variable domain: EPEVTQTPSHQVTQMGQEVILRCVPISNHLYFYWYRQILGQKVEFLVSFYNNEISEKSEIFDDQFSVERPDGSNFTLKIRSTKLEDSAMYFCASRERLVGDGELFFGEGSRLTVL.

V usage is TRBV29-1 and J usage is TRBJ2-7; 7 positions match TRBD1. V lost 7 bases and J lost 2; bases outside the gene matches: 8. Germline V gene lookup returns CDR1 SQVTM and CDR2 ANQGSEA. The CDR3 has 13 amino acids. CDR3 amino acids: CSGLQGTAYEQYF. The CDR3 DNA sequence: TGCAGCGGCTTACAGGGGACCGCCTACGAGCAGTACTTC.

The chain combines TRBV19 with TRBJ2-3; possible D gene TRBD2, 5 bases. Per the germline V gene, CDR1 is LNHDA and CDR2 is SQIVND (reference sequence). The V gene lost 1 base and the J gene lost 4 bases, with 9 bases spanning the gap. The CDR3 has 14 amino acids. The CDR3 nucleotides are TGTGCCAGTAGTATAGGGGTCGGGGCAGATACGCAGTATTTT. It is translated as CASSIGVGADTQYF. Full variable domain (remainder filled in from reference TRBV19 and TRBJ2-3): DGGITQSPKYLFRKEGQNVTLSCEQNLNHDAMYWYRQDPGQGLRLIYYSQIVNDFQKGDIAEGYSVSREKKESFPLTVTSAQKNPTAFYLCASSIGVGADTQYFGPGTRLTVL.

By sample fraction, this clone is medium-sized. V usage is TRBV5-1 and J usage is TRBJ1-1, with 7 bases identical to TRBD1. Germline CDR1 and CDR2: SGHRS and YFSETQ. The trim removed 4 bases at V and 0 bases at J, leaving 9 bases unmatched. The CDR3 is 16 amino acids. CDR3 sequence (DNA): TGCGCCAGCAGCATTAACTTACAGGGGCTGAACACTGAAGCTTTCTTT. This codes for CASSINLQGLNTEAFF.

This clone appeared a single time. The rearrangement joins TRBV10-3 to TRBJ1-3, with 7 bases lining up with TRBD1. The CDR3 covers 14 residues. With 6 bases clipped from V and 4 bases from J, the junction kept 6 bases outside the gene matches. Germline values: CDR1 ENHRY, CDR2 SYGVKD. The CDR3 protein is CAISGTEEGNTIYF. The CDR3 region has the DNA TGTGCCATCAGCGGGACAGAAGAGGGAAACACCATATATTTT.

The chain carries TRBV28 and TRBJ2-7; 9 nucleotides agree with TRBD2. V lost 5 bases and J lost 6; bases outside the gene matches: 5. The length of the CDR3 is 13 residues. CDR1 is MDHEN and CDR2 is SYDVKM in the germline V gene. CDR3 sequence reads: CASSAGLATEQYF. The CDR3 region has the DNA TGTGCCAGCAGTGCGGGACTAGCAACCGAGCAGTACTTC.